This T cell receptor (beta chain) stems from a study of shared clonotypes between healthy human individuals. Whole-study results and caveats: The researchers took only blood, and tissue repertoires probably look different. Investigators expected sequencing depth to affect clonotype sharing among donors. Naive subsets generally had larger estimated richness than memory subsets.

As for this clone: Its antigen is unidentified.

The CDR3 loop spans 14 amino acids. Germline loops: CDR1 GTSNPN, CDR2 SVGIG (reference sequence). The germline V and J ends were trimmed by 0 bases and 7 bases, with 13 bases remaining between them. Several immunoSEQ plates held equal portions of the genomic DNA taken from each subset. Repertoires were generated with immunoSEQ multiplex PCR, while TCRdb's copy carries only in-frame clones and drops some. The table includes 850,000 to 1,100,000 clones, 77% detected once. This TCR derives from a man in his late teens or twenties in good health. Some clones in this sample may be carry-over from other donors' samples. The sample taken for sequencing was memory CD4+ T cells from PBMCs. Documented subset: CD45RA-negative fraction. The chain recombines TRBV30 with TRBJ2-1; D is undetermined. The CDR3 loop is CAWSVLSARNEQFF. CDR3 bases: TGTGCCTGGAGTGTACTTTCAGCGAGAAATGAGCAGTTCTTC.